The source of this T cell receptor beta chain is a study of early T cells in non-severe SARS-CoV-2 infection. Study overall: Sequencing of unsorted whole blood was done on bulk RNA, leaving chains unpaired.

Germline V CDR1 and CDR2: MNHEY, SMNVEV (reference sequence). The CDR3 has 14 residues. Trimming removed 4 bases from V and 2 bases from J, with 12 bases in between. Unique molecular identifiers were affixed to single, distinct cDNA molecules. TCRdb re-called the 5' RACE reads through MiXCR, storing one row per CDR3 protein. The sample lists some 61,000 distinct CDR3 sequences; approximately 13% were seen once. This clonotype was recorded many times. Its antigen is still unknown. Findings of the study overall: Private and CD4 specificities were missed by VDJdb matching, skewed to anti-spike CD8.

The sequence was collected from an adult who was a healthcare worker with PCR-confirmed SARS-CoV-2 infection or an uninfected control (not recorded which). This chain uses TRBV27 with TRBJ2-7, with D possibly being TRBD2 (5 bases). Sequencing was carried out using whole blood. This chain's CDR3 is CASSSRGRTYEQYF. The CDR3 DNA sequence: TGTGCCAGCAGTTCCCGGGGAAGGACCTACGAGCAGTACTTC.